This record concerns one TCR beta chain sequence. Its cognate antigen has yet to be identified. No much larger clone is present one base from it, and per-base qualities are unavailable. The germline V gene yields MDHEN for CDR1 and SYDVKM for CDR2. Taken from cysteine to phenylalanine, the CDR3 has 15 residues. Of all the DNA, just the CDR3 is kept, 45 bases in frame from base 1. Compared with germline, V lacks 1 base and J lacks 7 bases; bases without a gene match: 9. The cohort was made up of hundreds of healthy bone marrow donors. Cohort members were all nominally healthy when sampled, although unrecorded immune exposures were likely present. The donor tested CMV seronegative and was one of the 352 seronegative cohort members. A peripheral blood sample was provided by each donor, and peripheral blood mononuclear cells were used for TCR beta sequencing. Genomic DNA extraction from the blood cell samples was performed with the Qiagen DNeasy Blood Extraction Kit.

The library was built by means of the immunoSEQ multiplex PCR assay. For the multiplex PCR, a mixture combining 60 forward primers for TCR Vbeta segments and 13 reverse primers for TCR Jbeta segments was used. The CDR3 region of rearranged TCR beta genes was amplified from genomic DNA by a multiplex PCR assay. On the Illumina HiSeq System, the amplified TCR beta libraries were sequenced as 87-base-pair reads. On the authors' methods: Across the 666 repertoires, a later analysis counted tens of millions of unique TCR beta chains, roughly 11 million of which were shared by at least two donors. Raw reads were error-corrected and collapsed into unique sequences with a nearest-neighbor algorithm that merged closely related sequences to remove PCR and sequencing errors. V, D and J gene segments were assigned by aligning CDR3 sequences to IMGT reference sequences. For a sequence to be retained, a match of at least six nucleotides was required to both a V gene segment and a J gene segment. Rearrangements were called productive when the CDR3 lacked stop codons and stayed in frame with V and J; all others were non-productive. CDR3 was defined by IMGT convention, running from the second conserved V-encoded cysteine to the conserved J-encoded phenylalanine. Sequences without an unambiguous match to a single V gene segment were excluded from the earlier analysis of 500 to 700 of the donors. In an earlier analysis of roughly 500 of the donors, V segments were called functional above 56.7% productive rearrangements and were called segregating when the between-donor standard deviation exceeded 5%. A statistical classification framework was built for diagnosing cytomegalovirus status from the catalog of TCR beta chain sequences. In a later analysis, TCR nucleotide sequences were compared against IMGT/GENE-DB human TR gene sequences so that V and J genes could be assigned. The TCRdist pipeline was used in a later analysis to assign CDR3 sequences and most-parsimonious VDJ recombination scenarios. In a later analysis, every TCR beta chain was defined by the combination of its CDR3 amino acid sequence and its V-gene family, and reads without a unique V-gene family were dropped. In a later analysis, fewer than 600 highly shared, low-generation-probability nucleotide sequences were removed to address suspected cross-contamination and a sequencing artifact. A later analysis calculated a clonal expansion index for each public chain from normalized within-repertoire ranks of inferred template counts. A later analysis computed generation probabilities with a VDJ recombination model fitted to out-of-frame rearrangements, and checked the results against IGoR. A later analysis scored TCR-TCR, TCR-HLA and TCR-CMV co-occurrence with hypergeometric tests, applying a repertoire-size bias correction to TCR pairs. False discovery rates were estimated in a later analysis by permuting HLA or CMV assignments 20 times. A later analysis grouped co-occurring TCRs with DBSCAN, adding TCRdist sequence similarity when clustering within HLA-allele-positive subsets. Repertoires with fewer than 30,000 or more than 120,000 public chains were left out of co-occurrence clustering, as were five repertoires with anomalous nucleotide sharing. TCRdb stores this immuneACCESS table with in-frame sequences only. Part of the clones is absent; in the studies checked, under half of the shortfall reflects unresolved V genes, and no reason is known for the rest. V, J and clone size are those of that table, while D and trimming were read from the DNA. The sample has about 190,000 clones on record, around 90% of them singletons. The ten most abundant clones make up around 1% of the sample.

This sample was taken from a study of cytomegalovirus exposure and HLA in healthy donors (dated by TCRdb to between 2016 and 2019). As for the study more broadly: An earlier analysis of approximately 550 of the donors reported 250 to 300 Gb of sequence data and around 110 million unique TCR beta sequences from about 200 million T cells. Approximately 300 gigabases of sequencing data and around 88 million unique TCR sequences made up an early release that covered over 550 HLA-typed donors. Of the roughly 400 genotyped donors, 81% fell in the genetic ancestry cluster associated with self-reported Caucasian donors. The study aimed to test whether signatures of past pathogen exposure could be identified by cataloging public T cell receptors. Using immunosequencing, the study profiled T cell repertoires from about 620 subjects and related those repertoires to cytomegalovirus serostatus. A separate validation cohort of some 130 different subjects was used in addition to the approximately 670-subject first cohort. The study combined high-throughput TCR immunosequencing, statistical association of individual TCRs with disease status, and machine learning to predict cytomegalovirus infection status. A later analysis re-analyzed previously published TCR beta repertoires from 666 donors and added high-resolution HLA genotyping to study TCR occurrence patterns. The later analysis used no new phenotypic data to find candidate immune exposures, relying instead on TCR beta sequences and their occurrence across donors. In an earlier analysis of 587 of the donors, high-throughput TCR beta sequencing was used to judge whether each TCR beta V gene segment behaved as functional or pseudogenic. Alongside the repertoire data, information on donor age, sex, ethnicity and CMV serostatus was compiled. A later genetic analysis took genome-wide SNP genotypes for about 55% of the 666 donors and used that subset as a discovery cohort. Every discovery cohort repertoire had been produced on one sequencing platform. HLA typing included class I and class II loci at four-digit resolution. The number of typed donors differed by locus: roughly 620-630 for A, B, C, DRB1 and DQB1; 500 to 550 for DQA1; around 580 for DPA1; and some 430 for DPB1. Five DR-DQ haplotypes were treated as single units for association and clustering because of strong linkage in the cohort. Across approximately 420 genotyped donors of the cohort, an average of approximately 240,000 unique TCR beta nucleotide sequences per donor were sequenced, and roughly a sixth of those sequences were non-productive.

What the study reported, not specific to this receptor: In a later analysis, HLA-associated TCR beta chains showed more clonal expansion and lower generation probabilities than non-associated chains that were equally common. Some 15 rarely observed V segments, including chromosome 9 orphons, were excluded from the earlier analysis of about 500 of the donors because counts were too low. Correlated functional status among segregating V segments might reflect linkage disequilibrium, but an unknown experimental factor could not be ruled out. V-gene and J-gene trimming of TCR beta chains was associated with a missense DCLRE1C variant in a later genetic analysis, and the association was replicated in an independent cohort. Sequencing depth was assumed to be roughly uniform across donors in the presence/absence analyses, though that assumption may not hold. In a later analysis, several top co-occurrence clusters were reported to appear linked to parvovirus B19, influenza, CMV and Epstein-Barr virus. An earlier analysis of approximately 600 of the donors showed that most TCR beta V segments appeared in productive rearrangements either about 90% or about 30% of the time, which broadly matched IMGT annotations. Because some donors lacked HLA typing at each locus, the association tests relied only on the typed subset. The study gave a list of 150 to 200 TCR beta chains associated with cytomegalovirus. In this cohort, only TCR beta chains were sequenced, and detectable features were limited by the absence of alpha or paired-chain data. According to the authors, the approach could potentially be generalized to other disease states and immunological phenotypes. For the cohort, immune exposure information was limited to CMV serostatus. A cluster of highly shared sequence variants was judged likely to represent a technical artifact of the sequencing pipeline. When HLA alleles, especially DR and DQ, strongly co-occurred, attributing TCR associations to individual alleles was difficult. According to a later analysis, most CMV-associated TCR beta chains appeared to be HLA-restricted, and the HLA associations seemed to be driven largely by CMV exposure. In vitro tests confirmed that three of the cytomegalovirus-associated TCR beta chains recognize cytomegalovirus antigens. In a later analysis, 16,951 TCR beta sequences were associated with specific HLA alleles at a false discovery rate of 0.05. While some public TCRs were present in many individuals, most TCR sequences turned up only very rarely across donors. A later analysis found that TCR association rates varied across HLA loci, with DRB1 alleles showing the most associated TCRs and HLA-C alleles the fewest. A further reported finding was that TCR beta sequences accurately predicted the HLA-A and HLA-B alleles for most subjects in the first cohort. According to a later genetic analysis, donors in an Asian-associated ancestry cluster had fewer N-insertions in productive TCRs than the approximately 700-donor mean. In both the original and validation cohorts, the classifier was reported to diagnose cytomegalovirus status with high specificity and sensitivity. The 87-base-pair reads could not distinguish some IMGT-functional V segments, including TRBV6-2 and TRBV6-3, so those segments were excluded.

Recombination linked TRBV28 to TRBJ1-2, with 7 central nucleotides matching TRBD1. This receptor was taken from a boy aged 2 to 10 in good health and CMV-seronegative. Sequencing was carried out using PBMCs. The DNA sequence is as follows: TGTGCCAGCAGTTTATTACGAGGGGGCGCGTCTGGCTACACCTTC. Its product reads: CASSLLRGGASGYTF.